Below, 31 T cell receptor beta chains from the same sample are listed, as sequenced in a study of shared clonotypes between healthy human individuals. Repertoires were generated with immunoSEQ multiplex PCR, while TCRdb's copy carries only in-frame clones and drops some. There are under 2,000,000 clones in the sample; over 85% occur only once, and roughly 1.2% lies in the top ten. The naive CD8 fraction comprised CD45RO-negative cells positively selected for CCR7 and excluded terminally differentiated effector memory CD45RA+ cells. Sequencing was done on a sample of naive CD8+ T cells sorted from blood. Receptors were obtained from a man between 18 and 35 years old in good health.

This chain uses TRBV6-6 with TRBJ2-7; 10 nucleotides align to TRBD2. Germline values: CDR1 MNHNY, CDR2 SVGAGI (reference sequence). The CDR3 is made up of 14 amino acids. The J segment lost 5 bases and the V segment lost 6 bases, leaving 7 bases of the junction unmatched. The CDR3 region has the DNA TGTGCCAGCAGCCCTAGCGGGAGAGGGCACGAGCAGTACTTC. Amino acid sequence: CASSPSGRGHEQYF.

The rearrangement links TRBV6-4 to TRBJ2-1; TRBD2 aligns across 14 bases. V trimming: 4 bases; J trimming: 10 bases; junction bases outside the gene matches: 0. The germline V gene encodes CDR1 MRHNA and CDR2 SNTAGT. This CDR3 region has 13 residues. The CDR3: CASSGTSGGEQFF. The CDR3 DNA follows: TGTGCCAGCAGTGGGACTAGCGGGGGGGAGCAGTTCTTC.

The rearrangement joins TRBV27 to TRBJ2-7, with a weak D call TRBD2 (6 bases). The length of the CDR3 is 13 residues. V gave up 8 bases and J gave up 2 bases, with 13 bases separating them. Germline loops: CDR1 MNHEY, CDR2 SMNVEV (reference sequence). The CDR3: CASGEASTYEQYF. CDR3 bases: TGTGCCAGCGGGGAGGCATCCACCTACGAGCAGTACTTC.

V and J are TRBV18 and TRBJ2-7, with D maybe TRBD1 (6 bases). From germline, CDR1 is KGHSH and CDR2 LQKENI. This CDR3 contains 16 residues. Trimming removed 2 bases from V and 4 bases from J, with 18 bases in between. This CDR3 reads CASSPLVGTTEYEQYF. The CDR3 DNA follows: TGTGCCAGCTCACCATTAGTCGGGACAACTGAGTACGAGCAGTACTTC.

The chain is built from TRBV4-3 and TRBJ2-2; 7 bases fit TRBD1. Trimming cost V 4 bases and J 0 bases; bases outside gene matches: 8. CDR3 length: 17 residues. CDR1 is LGHNA, CDR2 YSLEER, per germline. The CDR3 sequence: CASSPSLGQANTGELFF. CDR3 nucleotides: TGCGCCAGCAGCCCATCTTTAGGACAGGCGAACACCGGGGAGCTGTTTTTT.

The chain recombines TRBV4-1 with TRBJ2-7; tentative D call: TRBD1 (6 bases). Germline V lookup: CDR1 MGHRA, CDR2 YSYEKL. There are 14 residues in the CDR3. Trimming cost V 4 bases and J 2 bases, with 12 bases left between them. The CDR3 protein is CASSPRTETYEQYF. In DNA form, the CDR3 reads TGCGCCAGCAGCCCGAGGACAGAAACCTACGAGCAGTACTTC.

V usage is TRBV7-3 and J usage is TRBJ2-1; TRBD2 is a possible D gene (6 bases). CDR1 is SGHTA and CDR2 is FQGTGA in the germline V gene. The CDR3 spans 15 residues. Trimming shortened V by 5 bases and J by 5 bases, and 16 bases separated the two germline ends. The CDR3 coding sequence is TGTGCCAGCAGCCCAGCGCGGGGATACAACAATGAGCAGTTCTTC. Translated: CASSPARGYNNEQFF.

This clone was seen just once. The gene calls are TRBV4-3 and TRBJ2-2; D possibly matches TRBD1 or TRBD2 (7 bases each). The CDR3 totals 17 residues. Looked up from germline, CDR1 is LGHNA and CDR2 is YSLEER. V shed 0 bases and J shed 4 bases, with 15 bases lying between them. CDR3 amino acids: CASSQELDREGTGELFF. The CDR3 DNA reads as TGCGCCAGCAGCCAAGAGCTCGACAGGGAGGGCACCGGGGAGCTGTTTTTT.

The rearrangement joins TRBV6-1 to TRBJ2-7, with D tentatively TRBD1 (7 bases). There are 15 residues in the CDR3. Germline V lookup: CDR1 MNHNS, CDR2 SASEGT. V shed 1 base and J shed 2 bases, with 12 bases lying between them. CDR3 protein: CASSEGRGLPYEQYF. CDR3 coding DNA: TGTGCCAGCAGTGAAGGGAGGGGGCTACCCTACGAGCAGTACTTC.

This chain connects TRBV10-3 to TRBJ2-7, with D unresolved. V was cut by 2 bases and J by 5 bases, with 13 bases left in between. The CDR3 sequence is 14 residues long. Germline lookup yields CDR1 ENHRY and CDR2 SYGVKD. The CDR3: CAISERGVDDEQYF. The CDR3 DNA sequence: TGTGCCATCAGTGAGCGAGGTGTGGACGACGAGCAGTACTTC.

The genes are TRBV28 and TRBJ2-7; the D gene could be TRBD1 or TRBD2 (5 bases each). The CDR3 spans 11 residues. Germline V gives CDR1 MDHEN, CDR2 SYDVKM. V was pared by 5 bases and J by 7 bases, with 9 bases between. CDR3 sequence: CASSPWGEQYF. CDR3 bases: TGTGCCAGCAGTCCTTGGGGGGAGCAGTACTTC.

The chain employs TRBV15 and TRBJ2-1; 13 bases are a match to TRBD2. Germline V gene data show CDR1 as LNHNV and CDR2 as YYDKDF (reference sequence). The CDR3 is 15 amino acids. The J segment lost 6 bases and the V segment lost 5 bases, leaving 4 bases of the junction unmatched. For the CDR3, the DNA is TGTGCCACCAGCCGACTAGCGGGGGGTGGCAATGAGCAGTTCTTC. Amino acid sequence: CATSRLAGGGNEQFF.

The rearrangement joins TRBV7-8 to TRBJ1-1; no firm D call. The CDR3 runs 15 residues. Germline CDR1 reads SGHVS; CDR2 reads FQNEAQ. Trimming pared 3 bases from V and 1 base from J, leaving 12 bases between. CDR3 sequence: CASSFPGSGNTEAFF. The CDR3 nucleotides read TGTGCCAGCAGCTTCCCCGGTAGTGGGAACACTGAAGCTTTCTTT. Full variable domain (outside the CDR3, taken from reference TRBV7-8 and TRBJ1-1): GAGVSQSPRYKVAKRGQDVALRCDPISGHVSLFWYQQALGQGPEFLTYFQNEAQLDKSGLPSDRFFAERPEGSVSTLKIQRTQQEDSAVYLCASSFPGSGNTEAFFGQGTRLTVV.

This clone was seen once. This chain connects TRBV30 to TRBJ2-2, with D possibly being TRBD2 (6 bases). The ends were cut back, 3 bases at V and 0 bases at J, with 11 bases in the middle. Germline V gene data show CDR1 as GTSNPN and CDR2 as SVGIG (reference sequence). The CDR3 has 15 residues. The CDR3 region has the DNA TGTGCCTGGAGCGGAAGCGGGCCGAACACCGGGGAGCTGTTTTTT. It is translated as CAWSGSGPNTGELFF.

This chain joins TRBV7-9 and TRBJ2-7; unclear D gene. CDR3 length equals 14 residues. V was shortened by 5 bases and J by 4 bases, with 15 bases between the two germline ends. Germline V gene lookup returns CDR1 SEHNR and CDR2 FQNEAQ (reference sequence). The CDR3 coding sequence is TGTGCCAGCAGCCCGATCCCCCCCCCTTACGAGCAGTACTTC. Translated: CASSPIPPPYEQYF.

The chain recombines TRBV7-2 with TRBJ2-5; no firm D call. This CDR3 comprises 13 residues. The V gene lost 2 bases and the J gene lost 3 bases, with 7 bases spanning the gap. The germline V gene has CDR1 SGHTA and CDR2 FQGNSA. The DNA for the CDR3 is TGTGCCAGCAGCTTACCCCATGAAGAGACCCAGTACTTC. Encoded protein: CASSLPHEETQYF.

This chain links TRBV5-1 with TRBJ2-7, with D possibly matching TRBD1 (5 bases). The CDR3 runs 14 residues. CDR1 and CDR2 (germline): SGHRS, YFSETQ. The V and J ends lost 0 bases and 2 bases respectively, with 9 bases between them. The DNA for the CDR3 is TGCGCCAGCAGCTTGGTCCAGGGAACCTACGAGCAGTACTTC. Translated: CASSLVQGTYEQYF.

This chain links TRBV5-6 with TRBJ1-1, with D maybe TRBD1 (5 bases). This CDR3 has 15 amino acids. CDR1 and CDR2 from the germline V gene are SGHDT and YYEEEE. The V gene lost 2 bases and the J gene lost 0 bases, with 11 bases spanning the gap. CDR3 bases: TGTGCCAGCAGCTTCCTAGACAGTCTGAACACTGAAGCTTTCTTT. This sequence encodes CASSFLDSLNTEAFF.

This chain uses TRBV7-6 with TRBJ1-2, with D possibly being TRBD1 (5 bases). Germline V gene lookup returns CDR1 SGHVS and CDR2 FNYEAQ. The length of the CDR3 is 15 residues. V was shortened by 5 bases and J by 6 bases, with 19 bases between the two germline ends. CDR3 DNA: TGTGCCAGCAGCCAAACGACACGGGGCCTGGATGGCTACACCTTC. It codes for CASSQTTRGLDGYTF. The full variable domain, in which reference TRBV7-6 and TRBJ1-2 provide the parts outside the CDR3, is GAGVSQSPRYKVTKRGQDVALRCDPISGHVSLYWYRQALGQGPEFLTYFNYEAQQDKSGLPNDRFSAERPEGSISTLTIQRTEQRDSAMYRCASSQTTRGLDGYTFGSGTRLTVV.

The chain recombines TRBV9 with TRBJ2-5; TRBD1 agrees at 8 bases. CDR1 is SGDLS and CDR2 is YYNGEE in the germline V gene. Trimming at V came to 5 bases and at J to 5 bases, leaving 8 bases not matched to a gene. CDR3 size: 14 residues. Written as DNA, the CDR3 is TGTGCCAGCAGTTACGGACAGGGTCAGGAGACCCAGTACTTC. This encodes CASSYGQGQETQYF.

J is TRBJ2-5 and V is TRBV7-9; the D is unclear. Germline lookup yields CDR1 SEHNR and CDR2 FQNEAQ (reference sequence). Trimming left V 4 bases short and J 6 bases short, with 18 bases between. The CDR3 covers 15 residues. The CDR3 DNA sequence: TGTGCCAGCAGCTCCGCCTTAGAGGTTGGGAAGACCCAGTACTTC. Protein sequence: CASSSALEVGKTQYF.

The V gene is TRBV7-6, the J gene TRBJ2-7; 9 positions match TRBD1. Germline V CDR1 and CDR2: SGHVS, FNYEAQ. CDR3 size: 17 residues. V shed 1 base and J 0 bases; nucleotides not matched to a gene: 7. The DNA for the CDR3 is TGTGCCAGCAGCTTAGATGAGGGGGACAGGGCCTCCTACGAGCAGTACTTC. Translated, it gives CASSLDEGDRASYEQYF.

Concerning this clone: Within the sample, other DNA sequences also encode this same CDR3. V and J are TRBV19 and TRBJ1-1, with a tentative D call TRBD1 (5 bases). V was pared by 0 bases and J by 5 bases, with 10 bases between. CDR1 and CDR2 from the germline V gene are LNHDA and SQIVND (reference sequence). The CDR3 is 14 residues long. The CDR3 region has the DNA TGTGCCAGTAGTATAGATTTGGAGGGGACTGAAGCTTTCTTT. This gives the protein CASSIDLEGTEAFF. The whole variable domain, filled in from reference TRBV19 and TRBJ1-1, reads DGGITQSPKYLFRKEGQNVTLSCEQNLNHDAMYWYRQDPGQGLRLIYYSQIVNDFQKGDIAEGYSVSREKKESFPLTVTSAQKNPTAFYLCASSIDLEGTEAFFGQGTRLTVV.

V and J are TRBV15 and TRBJ2-2; D is unresolved. Deletions cut 0 bases from V and 5 bases from J, with 16 bases between. Germline V gene lookup returns CDR1 LNHNV and CDR2 YYDKDF (reference sequence). The CDR3 is made up of 17 amino acids. The CDR3 DNA sequence: TGTGCCACCAGCAGAGATTCTGTACTAAGTTATACCGGGGAGCTGTTTTTT. Translated: CATSRDSVLSYTGELFF.

The chain recombines TRBV28 with TRBJ2-3; D unresolved. CDR3 length equals 15 residues. CDR1 MDHEN and CDR2 SYDVKM come from the germline V gene. V lost 4 bases, J lost 3 bases, and 14 bases lay in between. The CDR3 DNA reads TGTGCCAGCAGTTATTATGGGCAGGTAACAGATACGCAGTATTTT. Translation: CASSYYGQVTDTQYF.

J is TRBJ2-2 and V is TRBV29-1; a possible D gene is TRBD2 (5 bases). Germline V CDR1 and CDR2: SQVTM, ANQGSEA. The CDR3 is 13 amino acids. V was cut by 8 bases and J by 5 bases, with 15 bases left in between. CDR3 sequence (DNA): TGCAGCTATGCCAAACGGAGGACCGGGGAGCTGTTTTTT. This codes for CSYAKRRTGELFF.

This sequence joins TRBV27 and TRBJ1-1; D is uncertain. Deletions cut 4 bases from V and 6 bases from J, with 15 bases between. This CDR3 region has 14 residues. The germline V gene encodes CDR1 MNHEY and CDR2 SMNVEV (reference sequence). In nucleotides, the CDR3 is TGTGCCAGCAGTTATAGTAGCTTGTCCCCTGAAGCTTTCTTT. Translated: CASSYSSLSPEAFF.

For the CDR3, the DNA is TGTGCCAGCAGTTACGGGACAGGGGGTATCCACGAGCAGTACTTC. The encoded protein is CASSYGTGGIHEQYF. V is TRBV6-5 and J is TRBJ2-7; 11 bases are shared with TRBD1. The trim removed 2 bases at V and 5 bases at J, leaving 5 bases unmatched. This CDR3 has 15 residues. CDR1 is MNHEY and CDR2 is SVGAGI in the germline V gene.

The chain has TRBV27 and TRBJ1-2; the D gene is possibly TRBD1 (5 bases). Looked up from germline, CDR1 is MNHEY and CDR2 is SMNVEV (reference sequence). Trimming pared 5 bases from V and 14 bases from J, leaving 18 bases between. This CDR3 has 12 residues. The CDR3 sequence: CASSTAGGWWTF. The CDR3 nucleotides are TGTGCCAGCAGTACTGCCGGGGGGTGGTGGACCTTC.

The V and J genes are TRBV11-3 and TRBJ1-3; the D is unclear. Looked up from germline, CDR1 is SGHNT and CDR2 is YENEEA. The V gene lost 1 base and the J gene lost 0 bases, with 13 bases spanning the gap. The CDR3 is 17 amino acids. CDR3 coding DNA: TGTGCCAGCAGCTTAGGGCCCCGATCCTCCTCTGGAAACACCATATATTTT. Amino acids: CASSLGPRSSSGNTIYF.

The gene calls are TRBV29-1 and TRBJ2-1; D is unresolved. The length of the CDR3 is 15 residues. V lost 4 bases to trimming and J lost 1 base, with 14 bases between them. Germline-derived CDR1 and CDR2 are SQVTM and ANQGSEA. The CDR3 is CSVAPTGRSYNEQFF. The CDR3 DNA reads TGCAGCGTTGCCCCCACTGGAAGGTCCTACAATGAGCAGTTCTTC.